The clone carrying this TCR beta chain was picked up a small number of times. Its antigen is as yet unknown. The data belong to a study of regulatory T cells in long-lasting Graves disease. Across the whole study: Over 5 years of antithyroid drugs plus positive TSH receptor antibodies defined persistent Graves' disease. Study-level results: Relative to new patients (roughly 970), persistent patients exhibited greater sharing of public clonotypes (about 3,000). Patients with persistent disease showed a bias toward TRBV28, TRBJ1-2 and TRBJ2-5.

This sample's time point: persistent/refractory GD, antithyroid drugs over 5 years with positive TRAb. The TCR library was made from RNA that had been extracted from PBMCs in TRIzol. Approximately 9.6-milliliter peripheral blood samples went into EDTA tubes. This CDR3 region has 16 residues. The V end was cut by 1 base, the J end by 4 bases, with 16 bases between. Germline assignment: CDR1 SGHVS and CDR2 FQNEAQ. According to the study, TCR beta libraries were built with iRepertoire HTBI primers and CDR3-region Arm-PCR. TCRdb re-called the multiplex PCR reads with MiXCR, one entry per CDR3 protein. The sample shows 450,000 or so distinct CDR3 sequences, 20% to 25% of them seen only once.

The rearrangement uses TRBV7-8 and TRBJ1-2; weak D call: TRBD1 (5 bases). The material was peripheral blood mononuclear cells (PBMCs), obtained when the disease was refractory, from a patient treated with antithyroid drugs. The source is a female donor with Graves disease. CDR3 protein: CASSLDAGQGTYGYTF. The DNA of the CDR3 is TGTGCCAGCAGCTTAGATGCTGGGCAGGGAACCTATGGCTACACCTTC.